A single TCR beta chain is shown here with its context. These data belong to a study of control samples from healthy donors and cancer patients. The length of the CDR3 is 14 residues. Germline V gives CDR1 SGHAT, CDR2 FQDESV (reference sequence). Losses at the gene ends were 5 bases for V and 3 bases for J; bases not matched to a gene: 5. This table comes from immunoSEQ multiplex PCR, and its TCRdb copy is limited to in-frame clones, with some not included. The sample lists tens of thousands of clones, about 81% occurring once. Sequenced: PBMCs. The chain recombines TRBV11-1 with TRBJ2-7, with 9 bases matching TRBD1. The sequence came from an older man with lung cancer. The CDR3 region has the DNA TGTGCCAGCAGCGGCGGGACAGGGCGCTACGAGCAGTACTTC. Protein: CASSGGTGRYEQYF.